This T cell receptor beta chain was observed in a study of blood T cells in healthy people across ages. Study observations and caveats: Age brought a roughly linear fall in TCR beta diversity measured per million T cells.

This CDR3 is 14 amino acids long. V lost 4 bases, J lost 2 bases, and 12 bases lay in between. CDR1 is ENHRY, CDR2 SYGVKD, per germline. Combining a sample-barcoded 5' primer with a J-beta primer mix, a second PCR ran for about 6 to 12 cycles. A template-switch adaptor containing 12 random nucleotides labeled each cDNA molecule. From each sample, at least 2.5 million paired-end reads containing CDR3 were obtained. TCRdb re-analysed the 5' RACE reads in MiXCR, keeping a single row per CDR3 protein. The sample has fewer than 1 million distinct CDR3 sequences, about 42% seen once. This clonotype was seen ten or more times. Its specificity is not known.

Sequencing was carried out using blood. The sequence derives from a man in his fifties or sixties in good health. The chain employs TRBV10-3 and TRBJ2-7; TRBD2 might be the D (6 bases). This CDR3 is CAISVIGGTYEQYF. The CDR3 nucleotides are TGTGCCATCAGTGTAATCGGGGGAACCTACGAGCAGTACTTC.